The TCR beta chain under discussion was sequenced for a study of shared clonotypes between healthy human individuals. Terminally differentiated effector memory CD45RA+ cells were excluded by CCR7 positive selection of CD45RO-negative cells. Concerning this clone itself: This CDR3 is also generated by other DNA sequences in the sample.

V lost 0 bases to trimming and J lost 6 bases; unmatched junction nucleotides: 4. The CDR3 spans 15 residues. Germline CDR1 is SGDLS and CDR2 is YYNGEE. The data were produced by immunoSEQ multiplex PCR, yet TCRdb's version contains in-frame clones alone and is incomplete. The sample consists of millions of clones, approximately 94% of them appearing once. Sequences were obtained from naive CD8+ T cells sorted from blood. This TCR was recovered from a man younger than 35 in good health. The chain is built from TRBV9 and TRBJ2-7; 12 bases match TRBD1. CDR3 loop: CASSVGGQGAGEQYF. The DNA of the CDR3 is TGTGCCAGCAGCGTAGGGGGACAGGGGGCTGGCGAGCAGTACTTC.